Shown below are 16 T cell receptor beta chains from a single sample sequenced in a study of metastatic and nonmetastatic thyroid tumors. TCRdb reprocessed the PCR reads using MiXCR. The repertoire holds around 37,000 clones, with about 25% as singletons. Not a single patient had been given any form of treatment at any point before undergoing thyroid surgery. Sequences were obtained from blood. These receptors came from a female donor with papillary thyroid cancer or a benign thyroid nodule (not recorded which). Some clones in this sample may be carry-over from other donors' samples.

This clone was found many times. The genes are TRBV30 and TRBJ1-2; no clear D. CDR3 size: 14 residues. Looked up from germline, CDR1 is GTSNPN and CDR2 is SVGIG (reference sequence). V lost 0 bases and J 3 bases, leaving 11 bases between the germline ends. CDR3 sequence (DNA): TGTGCCTGGAGTGTAGGCGGCAGCGACTATGGCTACACCTTC. Amino acids: CAWSVGGSDYGYTF.

The chain couples TRBV6-2 or TRBV6-3 to TRBJ2-7; the D gene is possibly TRBD2 (6 bases). V gave up 4 bases and J gave up 5 bases, with 9 bases separating them. The CDR3 is made up of 12 amino acids. The V gene's germline CDR1 is MNHEY and CDR2 SVGEGT. As DNA, the CDR3 is TGTGCCAGCAGTTCGACTAGAGACGAGCAGTACGTC. Its protein is CASSSTRDEQYV.

In the case of this clone: With a much larger clone just one base away, this may be a read error. This chain links TRBV3-1 with TRBJ2-1, with 9 bases lining up with TRBD2. The CDR3 covers 17 residues. The germline V gene encodes CDR1 LGHDT and CDR2 YNNKEL (reference sequence). This chain's CDR3 is CASSQEYGSGRFNGQFF. The CDR3 nucleotides are TGTGCCAGCAGCCAAGAGTATGGCAGCGGGAGGTTCAATGGGCAGTTCTTC.

The chain combines TRBV7-8 with TRBJ2-3; no firm D call. Germline V lookup: CDR1 SGHVS, CDR2 FQNEAQ. The CDR3 sequence is 14 residues long. Trimming cost V 5 bases and J 2 bases, with 11 bases left between them. The chain's CDR3 is CASSPARYTDTQYF. CDR3 coding DNA: TGTGCCAGCAGCCCCGCGAGATACACAGATACGCAGTATTTT.

Many counts were recorded for this clone. A read error may explain this, as a much larger clone is one base away. The chain couples TRBV4-2 to TRBJ2-2; no clear D. The CDR3 runs to 13 residues. CDR1 and CDR2 (germline): LGHNA, YNFKEQ. The CDR3 coding sequence is TGTGCCAGCGGCCAGTTAAGCCCCGGGGAGCTGTTTTTT. Protein product: CASGQLSPGELFF.

This clone is labeled as medium-sized. The V call is TRBV6-1, the J call TRBJ1-1; a weak D match, TRBD1 (5 bases). Germline values: CDR1 MNHNS, CDR2 SASEGT. The ends were cut back, 4 bases at V and 1 base at J, with 10 bases in the middle. This CDR3 is 14 amino acids long. The DNA of the CDR3 is TGTGCCAGCAGTGTCTACACAGGGAACACTGAAGCTTTCTTT. Protein sequence: CASSVYTGNTEAFF.

The rearrangement uses TRBV30 and TRBJ2-7; TRBD1 is a possible D gene (6 bases). The CDR3 spans 16 residues. Trimming stripped 1 base from V and 2 bases from J, with 18 bases between. CDR1 and CDR2 from the germline V gene are GTSNPN and SVGIG (reference sequence). For the CDR3, the DNA is TGTGCCTGGAGTGAGCCCGGGACACGCCGTGCCTACGAGCAGTACTTC. This sequence encodes CAWSEPGTRRAYEQYF.

The V call is TRBV30, the J call TRBJ1-3; D gene unclear. This CDR3 has 14 amino acids. V dropped 7 bases and J dropped 1 base, with 14 bases sitting between them. Germline V gene data show CDR1 as GTSNPN and CDR2 as SVGIG (reference sequence). CDR3 in amino acids: CASGDTLSGNTIYF. CDR3 bases: TGTGCCTCTGGCGACACTTTATCTGGAAACACCATATATTTT.

The chain has TRBV6-5 and TRBJ1-3, with D tentatively TRBD1 (5 bases). The germline gives CDR1 MNHEY, CDR2 SVGAGI. V was trimmed by 0 bases and J by 3 bases, leaving 15 bases between them. This CDR3 is 17 amino acids long. The CDR3 here is CASSYSRVGGDGNTIYF. The CDR3 DNA reads TGTGCCAGCAGTTACTCTCGGGTTGGGGGTGATGGAAACACCATATATTTT.

The chain links TRBV10-3 to TRBJ1-6; 9 bases agree with TRBD1. Germline V CDR1 and CDR2: ENHRY, SYGVKD. There are 16 residues in the CDR3. The ends lost 5 bases at V and 8 bases at J; junction bases unmatched: 10. CDR3 bases: TGTGCCATCAGTAGACAGGGGGTTAGTAAGGATTCACCCCTCCACTTT. Translation gives CAISRQGVSKDSPLHF.

This clone is labeled as medium-sized. The chain carries TRBV10-1 and TRBJ2-7; the match to TRBD1 covers 9 bases. The CDR3 consists of 14 residues. Germline V CDR1 and CDR2: WNHNN, SYGVQD (reference sequence). The ends lost 6 bases at V and 3 bases at J; junction bases unmatched: 6. The CDR3 loop reads CASSGRDRVYEQYF. CDR3 nucleotides: TGCGCCAGCAGCGGAAGGGACAGGGTCTACGAGCAGTACTTC.

V and J are TRBV28 and TRBJ1-3; unclear D gene. Germline-derived CDR1 and CDR2 are MDHEN and SYDVKM. The CDR3 extends over 15 amino acids. V lost 2 bases to trimming and J lost 0 bases, with 8 bases between them. CDR3: CASSLPVSSGNTIYF. The CDR3 nucleotides read TGTGCCAGCAGTTTACCAGTTAGCTCTGGAAACACCATATATTTT.

This clone came up many times. The chain has TRBV5-1 and TRBJ2-6; weak D call: TRBD1 (6 bases). The V and J ends lost 0 bases and 0 bases respectively, with 19 bases between them. Germline V gives CDR1 SGHRS, CDR2 YFSETQ. This CDR3 region has 20 residues. CDR3 in amino acids: CASSLAPTGTQGSGANVLTF. The CDR3 DNA is TGCGCCAGCAGCTTGGCCCCAACAGGGACACAGGGCTCTGGGGCCAACGTCCTGACTTTC.

This clone appeared many times. The rearrangement joins TRBV13 to TRBJ2-7; D might be TRBD1 or TRBD2, each matching 5 bases. This CDR3 contains 15 residues. Deletions cut 2 bases from V and 0 bases from J, with 11 bases between. Looked up from germline, CDR1 is PRHDT and CDR2 is FYEKMQ (reference sequence). Here the CDR3 DNA reads TGTGCCAGCAGCTTATATGGGGGAAGCTCCTACGAGCAGTACTTC. This codes for CASSLYGGSSYEQYF.

This clone has a single count. The rearrangement uses TRBV18 and TRBJ2-7; D uncertain. This CDR3 has 14 amino acids. In germline, CDR1 is KGHSH, CDR2 LQKENI. V lost 0 bases and J lost 2, with 8 bases in between. The CDR3 here is CASSPPSAAYEQYF. The DNA of the CDR3 is TGTGCCAGCTCACCACCGTCCGCAGCCTACGAGCAGTACTTC.

This clone was seen repeatedly, ten times or more. The chain is built from TRBV9 and TRBJ1-5; 7 positions agree with TRBD1. V dropped 3 bases and J dropped 4; count of bases not matched to a gene: 7. This CDR3 is 15 amino acids long. Germline V gene lookup returns CDR1 SGDLS and CDR2 YYNGEE. The CDR3 DNA sequence: TGTGCCAGCAGCGCGGGACAGAATTATAATCAGCCCCAGCATTTT. It specifies CASSAGQNYNQPQHF.